Listed here is a single TCR beta chain. Antigen unknown. These data are taken from a study of long-term antiretroviral therapy in people with HIV. The study, taken as a whole, reports: Clones showing expansion before ART dominated the repertoire at all time points. Post-ART, diversity grew, though it stayed under transplant donor control levels. Repertoires from HIV showed CDR3 length ranges narrower than those of controls.

Sequencing relied on immunoSEQ assay v3.0, run at survey level. The protocol was immunoSEQ multiplex PCR, while the TCRdb copy is restricted to in-frame clones and leaves out a portion. The repertoire holds about 21,000 clones, with around 85% as singletons. The sample consisted of unsorted PBMCs, taken 0.9 years after starting antiretroviral therapy. This clonotype was obtained from a man aged 18 to 29 with HIV.

CDR3 region: CASSETGGGEQYV. CDR3 in DNA: TGTGCCAGCAGTGAAACAGGGGGTGGGGAGCAGTACGTC. The gene calls are TRBV2 and TRBJ2-7; the match to TRBD1 covers 8 bases. The V segment lost 2 bases and the J segment 7 bases; nucleotides outside the gene matches: 4. CDR1 and CDR2 from the germline V gene are SNHLY and FYNNEI. The CDR3 contains 13 residues.